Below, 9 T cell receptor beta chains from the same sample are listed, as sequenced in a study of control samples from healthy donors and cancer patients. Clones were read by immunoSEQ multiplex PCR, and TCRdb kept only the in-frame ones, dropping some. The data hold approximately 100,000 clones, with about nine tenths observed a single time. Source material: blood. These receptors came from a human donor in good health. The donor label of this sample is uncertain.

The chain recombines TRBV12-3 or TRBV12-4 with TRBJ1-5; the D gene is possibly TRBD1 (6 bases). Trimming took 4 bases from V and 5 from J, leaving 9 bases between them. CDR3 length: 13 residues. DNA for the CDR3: TGTGCCAGCAGTTCGCGGGGGCATCAGCCCCAGCATTTT. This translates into CASSSRGHQPQHF.

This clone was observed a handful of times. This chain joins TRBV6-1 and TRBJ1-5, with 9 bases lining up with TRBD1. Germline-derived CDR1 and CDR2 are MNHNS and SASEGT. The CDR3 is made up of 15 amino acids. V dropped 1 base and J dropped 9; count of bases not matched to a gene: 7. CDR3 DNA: TGTGCCAGCAGTGAAGGGGAGGACAGGGGTTCGCCCCAGCATTTT. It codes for CASSEGEDRGSPQHF.

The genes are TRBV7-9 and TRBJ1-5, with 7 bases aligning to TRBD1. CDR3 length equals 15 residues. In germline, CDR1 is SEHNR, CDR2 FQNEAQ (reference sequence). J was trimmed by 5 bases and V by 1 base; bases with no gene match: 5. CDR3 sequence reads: CASSLGSGGYQPQHF. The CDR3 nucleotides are TGTGCCAGCAGCTTAGGTTCAGGGGGTTATCAGCCCCAGCATTTT.

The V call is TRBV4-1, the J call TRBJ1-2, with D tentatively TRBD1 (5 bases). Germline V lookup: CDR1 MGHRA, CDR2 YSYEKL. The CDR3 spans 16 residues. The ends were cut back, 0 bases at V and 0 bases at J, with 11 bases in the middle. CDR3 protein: CASSQDPAGTNYGYTF. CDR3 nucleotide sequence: TGCGCCAGCAGCCAAGACCCGGCAGGGACTAACTATGGCTACACCTTC.

CDR3: CASSSWDQPQHF. In DNA, the CDR3 is TGTGCCAGCAGTAGCTGGGATCAGCCCCAGCATTTT. The chain couples TRBV12-3 or TRBV12-4 to TRBJ1-5; no definite D call. This CDR3 has 12 residues. The germline V and J ends were trimmed by 5 bases and 5 bases, with 7 bases remaining between them.

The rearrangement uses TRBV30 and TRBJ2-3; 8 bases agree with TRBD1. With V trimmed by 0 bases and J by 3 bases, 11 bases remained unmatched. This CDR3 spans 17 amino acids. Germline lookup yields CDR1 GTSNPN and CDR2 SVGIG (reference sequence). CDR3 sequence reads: CAWSVRTGNRRTDTQYF. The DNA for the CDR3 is TGTGCCTGGAGTGTACGGACAGGGAATCGAAGAACAGATACGCAGTATTTT.

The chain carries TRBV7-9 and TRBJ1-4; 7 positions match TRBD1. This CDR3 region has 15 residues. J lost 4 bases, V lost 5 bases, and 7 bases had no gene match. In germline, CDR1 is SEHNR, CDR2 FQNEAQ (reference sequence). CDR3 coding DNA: TGTGCCAGCAGCCCAGAGACAGGGCTTAATGAAAAACTGTTTTTT. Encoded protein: CASSPETGLNEKLFF.

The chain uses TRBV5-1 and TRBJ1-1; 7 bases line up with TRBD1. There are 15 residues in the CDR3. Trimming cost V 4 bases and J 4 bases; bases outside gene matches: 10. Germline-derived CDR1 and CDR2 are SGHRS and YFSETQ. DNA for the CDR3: TGCGCCAGCAGCACTTCGGGTCAGGGGGGCACTGAAGCTTTCTTT. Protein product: CASSTSGQGGTEAFF.

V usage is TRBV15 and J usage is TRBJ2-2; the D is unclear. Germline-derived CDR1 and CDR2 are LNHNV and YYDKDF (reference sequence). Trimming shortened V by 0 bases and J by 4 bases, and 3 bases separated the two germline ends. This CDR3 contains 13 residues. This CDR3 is CATSRDRTGELFF. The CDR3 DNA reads TGTGCCACCAGCAGAGATCGCACCGGGGAGCTGTTTTTT. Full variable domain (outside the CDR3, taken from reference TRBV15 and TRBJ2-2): DAMVIQNPRYQVTQFGKPVTLSCSQTLNHNVMYWYQQKSSQAPKLLFHYYDKDFNNEADTPDNFQSRRPNTSFCFLDIRSPGLGDTAMYLCATSRDRTGELFFGEGSRLTVL.